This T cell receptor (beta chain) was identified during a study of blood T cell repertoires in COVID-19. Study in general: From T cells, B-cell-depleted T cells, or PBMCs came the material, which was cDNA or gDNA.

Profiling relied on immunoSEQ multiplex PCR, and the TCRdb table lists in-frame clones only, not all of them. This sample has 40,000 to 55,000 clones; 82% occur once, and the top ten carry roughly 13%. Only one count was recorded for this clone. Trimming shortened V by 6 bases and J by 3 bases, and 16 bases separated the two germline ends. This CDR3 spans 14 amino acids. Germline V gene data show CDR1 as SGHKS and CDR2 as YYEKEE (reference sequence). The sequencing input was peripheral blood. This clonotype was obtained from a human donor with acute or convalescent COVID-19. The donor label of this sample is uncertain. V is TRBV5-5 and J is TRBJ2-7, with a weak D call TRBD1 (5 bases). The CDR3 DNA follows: TGTGCCAGCACCATATCGGACAACTTCTACGAGCAGTACTTC. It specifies CASTISDNFYEQYF.